The clone carrying this T cell receptor (beta chain) has more than one count but fewer than ten. This record comes from a study of Ad26.COV2.S vaccination and SARS-CoV-2 variants. Treatment noted: roughly 20 received Ad26.COV2.S at low or high dose, single or two shots; about 5 received placebo; per-sample allocation not given. All samples were drawn on day 63, counting from the first vaccine or placebo injection. Profiling relied on immunoSEQ multiplex PCR, and the TCRdb table lists in-frame clones only, not all of them. Of approximately 480,000 clones in the sample, around 88% were seen once. The sequencing here drew on peripheral blood, taken in a trial of Ad26.COV2.S vaccine versus placebo. The origin of this receptor is a person aged 18-65 years who received the Ad26.COV2.S COVID-19 vaccine or a placebo.

The CDR3 sequence: CASSQGTEAFF. The DNA of the CDR3 is TGTGCCAGCTCACAGGGCACTGAAGCTTTCTTT. This chain joins TRBV18 and TRBJ1-1; D is undetermined. The CDR3 has 11 residues. V was cut by 4 bases and J by 4 bases, with 4 bases left in between. Germline lookup yields CDR1 KGHSH and CDR2 LQKENI.